This TCR beta chain was identified in a study of cytotoxic CD8 clonotypes in ibrutinib-treated CLL. Whole-study findings and limits: Once treatment began, public clonotypes, which were uncommon, contracted or stayed stable.

For this clone: Its antigen is undetermined.

Method: immunoSEQ multiplex PCR; TCRdb's copy keeps in-frame clones and lacks some. This sample has about 300,000 clones, with roughly four fifths found just once. The sequence was obtained from a human donor with chronic lymphocytic leukemia. The specimen was PBMCs, collected at disease progression, from a patient treated with ibrutinib.

The CDR3 loop is CASSFPPGAGETQYF. CDR3 nucleotide sequence: TGTGCCAGCAGCTTTCCCCCAGGGGCTGGAGAGACCCAGTACTTC. The chain uses TRBV7-2 and TRBJ2-5; maybe TRBD1 (6 bases). V shed 3 bases and J shed 4 bases, with 15 bases lying between them. The CDR3 sequence is 15 residues long. Looked up from germline, CDR1 is SGHTA and CDR2 is FQGNSA.